This T cell receptor beta chain came from a study of cytotoxic CD8 clonotypes in ibrutinib-treated CLL. Study findings and constraints: Contraction or stability on treatment characterized the public clonotypes, which were uncommon. Clonality increased at ibrutinib response, then returned toward baseline at progression.

Profiled with immunoSEQ multiplex PCR; TCRdb holds only in-frame clones, not every one. Of around 310,000 clones detected, 70% to 80% appear once; the ten largest clones hold under 8.5%. As for this clone: No antigen is known for it.

Unmatched junction bases numbered 4, after V lost 4 bases and J lost 7 bases. Germline values: CDR1 LNHDA, CDR2 SQIVND (reference sequence). The CDR3 is 14 residues long. This sequence was found in a human donor with chronic lymphocytic leukemia. The source was PBMCs, collected before ibrutinib treatment. The chain combines TRBV19 with TRBJ1-5, with TRBD1 matching 10 bases. This chain's CDR3 is CASSTTGGGQPQHF. CDR3 DNA sequence: TGTGCCAGTAGTACGACAGGGGGCGGACAGCCCCAGCATTTT.